The 7 T cell receptor beta chains given below trace back to one sample, sequenced in a study of blood T cell dynamics during melanoma immunotherapy. Time point noted: pre-treatment baseline. TCRdb's table, derived via immunoSEQ multiplex PCR, lists solely in-frame clones and lacks some. The sample yields about 6,900 clones, roughly 80% seen once. The material sequenced was blood, taken from a patient treated with checkpoint blockade. All receptors derive from a human donor with melanoma.

The chain links TRBV9 to TRBJ2-5; D is possibly TRBD1 or TRBD2 (6 bases each). The DNA end is more similar to TRBJ2-7, so the J call may be wrong. This CDR3 has 15 residues. Looked up from germline, CDR1 is SGDLS and CDR2 is YYNGEE. CDR3 sequence reads: CASSVEGGDSYEQYF. In DNA form, the CDR3 reads TGTGCCAGCAGCGTAGAGGGGGGAGATTCCTACGAGCAGTACTTC.

This clone occurred a few times. The V call is TRBV18, the J call TRBJ1-2; maybe TRBD1 (5 bases). The CDR3 contains 13 residues. The V gene lost 3 bases and the J gene lost 5 bases, with 10 bases spanning the gap. The germline V gene encodes CDR1 KGHSH and CDR2 LQKENI. The CDR3: CASSPLRDYGYTF. The CDR3 DNA reads as TGTGCCAGCTCACCTCTCAGGGATTATGGCTACACCTTC.

The V and J genes are TRBV9 and TRBJ1-2; D remains ambiguous. Trimming pared 3 bases from V and 4 bases from J, leaving 4 bases between. Germline V lookup: CDR1 SGDLS, CDR2 YYNGEE. The CDR3 covers 11 residues. The CDR3 loop is CASSGRYGYTF. The CDR3 DNA follows: TGTGCCAGCAGCGGGCGCTATGGCTACACCTTC.

The chain combines TRBV7-3 with TRBJ2-3; D unclear. The CDR3 has 16 residues. The germline V gene encodes CDR1 SGHTA and CDR2 FQGTGA. V dropped 2 bases and J dropped 4 bases, with 16 bases sitting between them. The DNA for the CDR3 is TGTGCCAGCAGCTTACCCTACGTCGGGCGCGCAGATACGCAGTATTTT. It is translated as CASSLPYVGRADTQYF.

This chain uses TRBV11-2 with TRBJ1-3; perhaps TRBD1 as D (5 bases). Per the germline V gene, CDR1 is SGHAT and CDR2 is FQNNGV. The CDR3 extends over 15 amino acids. The V end was cut by 4 bases, the J end by 4 bases, with 14 bases between. In DNA, the CDR3 is TGTGCCAGCAGCTCTACCGGGACTACCGGAAACACCATATATTTT. Amino acids: CASSSTGTTGNTIYF.

The chain's CDR3 is CASSLDPAPNEQFF. CDR3 nucleotide sequence: TGTGCCAGCAGCTTAGATCCAGCTCCAAATGAGCAGTTCTTC. J is TRBJ2-1 and V is TRBV7-9; no definite D call. The V and J ends lost 1 base and 7 bases respectively, with 11 bases between them. This CDR3 contains 14 residues. Germline CDR1 SEHNR, CDR2 FQNEAQ (reference sequence).

This clone turned up a few times. CDR3 in DNA: TGTGCCAGCAGCCAAGATGGTCAATATGGCTACACCTTC. It codes for CASSQDGQYGYTF. V and J are TRBV4-2 and TRBJ1-2; the D is unclear. The CDR3 runs 13 residues. The V and J ends lost 0 bases and 5 bases respectively, with 7 bases between them. Germline values: CDR1 LGHNA, CDR2 YNFKEQ.